This T cell receptor (beta chain) was captured in a study of cytomegalovirus exposure and HLA in healthy donors. Notes on the study in general: A later analysis showed TCR association rates differing by HLA locus, peaking at DRB1 and lowest at HLA-C.

CDR3 length: 14 residues. Germline values: CDR1 MNHEY, CDR2 SMNVEV (reference sequence). J was trimmed by 4 bases and V by 5 bases; bases with no gene match: 3. Details on this clone: Antigen specificity is unknown.

The PCR had 60 Vbeta and 13 Jbeta primers. Produced via immunoSEQ multiplex PCR; TCRdb's table is partial and in-frame only. The repertoire holds around 140,000 clones, roughly four fifths seen once, with about 2.3% in the top ten. This TCR came from a male donor in good health and CMV-seronegative. J is TRBJ2-1 and V is TRBV27, with 9 positions matching TRBD1. What was sequenced was PBMCs. For the CDR3, the DNA is TGTGCCAGCAGTAGAGGACAGGGGTACAATGAGCAGTTCTTC. This sequence encodes CASSRGQGYNEQFF.